Listed below are T cell receptor beta chains from one sample, sequenced in a study of vaccination effects on CD4 cells after COVID-19. Generated by immunoSEQ multiplex PCR, the TCRdb table keeps only in-frame clones and is missing some. The sample contains 77,000 or so clones, 78% of which appear only once. Their specific antigens are unknown. The sequences come from CD4+ T cells from PBMCs cultured with SARS-CoV-2 spike peptides, collected before COVID-19 vaccination. All receptors come from a human donor who received a COVID-19 vaccine. The CDR3 runs from the conserved cysteine through the conserved F or W. The order of the fields is D gene, V gene, J gene, clone size, CDR3 DNA, CDR3 protein. A D gene is named only where the DNA matches it firmly. Size is stated for part of the rows, as once, few or many counts, or as a class when the clone is expanded.

-,TRBV20-1,TRBJ1-4,-,TGCAGTGCTAGTAACCGGGGGGAATGGGGGGGAATCGAAAAACTGTTTTTT,CSASNRGEWGGIEKLFF
TRBD1,TRBV19,TRBJ2-2,-,TGTGCCAGTAGTATCCCCTGGACAGGGCGAATAGGCGGGGAGCTGTTTTTT,CASSIPWTGRIGGELFF
-,TRBV29-1,TRBJ1-2,-,TGCAGCGCCGCACGGCCTTCGTATGGCTACACCTTC,CSAARPSYGYTF
TRBD2,TRBV7-2,TRBJ2-5,-,TGTGCCAGCAGCTTTGAATACGTAGCGGGGGGGCGTGGGGAGACCCAGTACTTC,CASSFEYVAGGRGETQYF
TRBD1,TRBV29-1,TRBJ1-1,-,TGCAGCGTAAGGACAGGGAGACTTAACACTGAAGCTTTCTTT,CSVRTGRLNTEAFF
-,TRBV19,TRBJ1-5,-,TGTGCCAGTAGTATAGTTGCGGGGAACAATCAGCCCCAGCATTTT,CASSIVAGNNQPQHF
-,TRBV7-9,TRBJ1-2,-,TGTGCCAGCAGCTTGGGGACCGCTAACTATGGCTACACCTTC,CASSLGTANYGYTF
-,TRBV9,TRBJ2-3,-,TGTGCCAGCAGCGTAGGACAGGTCTCAGATACGCAGTATTTT,CASSVGQVSDTQYF
-,TRBV2,TRBJ2-6,-,TGTGCCACCTCTCAAAGCTCTGGGGCCAACGTCCTGACTTTC,CATSQSSGANVLTF
-,TRBV4-3,TRBJ2-2,-,TGCGCCAGCAGCCAAGCGACCGGGGAGCTGTTTTTT,CASSQATGELFF
TRBD1,TRBV6-5,TRBJ1-2,-,TGTGCCAGCAGTTACTCTACAGGGGACGCCTATGGCTACACCTTC,CASSYSTGDAYGYTF
-,TRBV6-1,TRBJ1-5,few,TGTGCCAGCAGTGTAGCGGGGGGCTTTCAGCCCCAGCATTTT,CASSVAGGFQPQHF
-,TRBV2,TRBJ2-5,-,TGTGCCAGCACAAGGGGGGGCCGGGAGACCCAGTACTTC,CASTRGGRETQYF
-,TRBV7-2,TRBJ1-2,-,TGTGCCAGCAGCTTAGGTGGGGATTGGGGCTACACCTTC,CASSLGGDWGYTF
-,TRBV24-1,TRBJ2-5,once,TGTGCCACCAGTGATAGTTCCCGTGGCAGGGGATTCGAGACCCAGTACTTC,CATSDSSRGRGFETQYF
-,TRBV3-1/TRBV3-2,TRBJ2-2,-,TGTGCCAGCGCCCCGGGGGGCCGTGACACCGGGGAGCTGTTTTTT,CASAPGGRDTGELFF
TRBD1,TRBV5-1,TRBJ1-2,-,TGCGCCAGCAGCTTGGGAGGACAGGGGTACTATGGCTACACCTTC,CASSLGGQGYYGYTF
-,TRBV18,TRBJ1-1,-,TGTGCCAGCTCACGATACTTAGAAGAGAACACTGAAGCTTTCTTT,CASSRYLEENTEAFF
-,TRBV12-3/TRBV12-4,TRBJ1-1,-,TGTGCCAGCAGAGAAGGATACACTGAAGCTTTCTTT,CASREGYTEAFF
TRBD1,TRBV7-9,TRBJ2-3,-,TGTGCCAGCAGGAGGACAGGGACGGGGACAGATACGCAGTATTTT,CASRRTGTGTDTQYF
-,TRBV6-2/TRBV6-3,TRBJ2-5,-,TGTGCCAGCAGTTCACCTTTGGGGCGGGGAAAGGGAGAGACCCAGTACTTC,CASSSPLGRGKGETQYF
-,TRBV30,TRBJ1-2,-,TGTGCCTGGAGTGGTCAGGGTTGGTATGGCTACACCTTC,CAWSGQGWYGYTF
-,TRBV7-2,TRBJ1-5,-,TGTGCCAGCAGCTTAGCCAGGGAGTACCAGCCCCAGCATTTT,CASSLAREYQPQHF
-,TRBV25-1,TRBJ1-5,-,TGTGCCAGCAGTGATAGCAGGGGCAATCAGCCCCAGCATTTT,CASSDSRGNQPQHF
-,TRBV7-3,TRBJ2-5,-,TGTGCCAGCAGCTTAGGGGCCTCCCCCGGTGAGACCCAGTACTTC,CASSLGASPGETQYF
-,TRBV27,TRBJ1-2,-,TGTGCCAGCAGTTTTCAACCTAACTATGGCTACACCTTC,CASSFQPNYGYTF
-,TRBV14,TRBJ1-5,-,TGTGCCAGCAGCCAAGCCCCCAGCAATCAGCCCCAGCATTTT,CASSQAPSNQPQHF
TRBD2,TRBV16,TRBJ2-4,-,TGTGCCAGCAGCCAACGGACGGGGGGGACTAACATTCAGTACTTC,CASSQRTGGTNIQYF
-,TRBV11-3,TRBJ2-2,-,TGTGCCAGCAGCTTAGACACCCTCTCCGGGGAGCTGTTTTTT,CASSLDTLSGELFF
-,TRBV7-9,TRBJ2-3,-,TGTGCCAGCAGCTTAGCTACAGGGATTAGCACAGATACGCAGTATTTT,CASSLATGISTDTQYF
-,TRBV18,TRBJ2-1,few,TGTGCCAGCTCACCACAGGGCTACAATGAGCAGTTCTTC,CASSPQGYNEQFF
-,TRBV6-2/TRBV6-3,TRBJ1-5,-,TGTGCCAGCAGTTATAGGGGACAAGGCAATCAGCCCCAGCATTTT,CASSYRGQGNQPQHF
-,TRBV7-8,TRBJ2-3,-,TGTGCCAGCAGCTTATTAGGGCCCGGGGGCCGCGCAGATACGCAGTATTTT,CASSLLGPGGRADTQYF
TRBD2,TRBV24-1,TRBJ2-5,-,TGTGCCACCAGTGACCCCCCGGGGGGAAAAGAGACCCAGTACTTC,CATSDPPGGKETQYF
TRBD2,TRBV5-1,TRBJ2-3,-,TGCGCCAGCAGCTTGTATCCTAGCGGCCTGGAGGGGGATACGCAGTATTTT,CASSLYPSGLEGDTQYF
-,TRBV4-1,TRBJ2-3,-,TGCGCCAGCAGTCTTGACCGCACAGATACGCAGTATTTT,CASSLDRTDTQYF
-,TRBV19,TRBJ2-1,-,TGTGCCAGTAGGCCTCCGGGACAATACAATGAGCAGTTCTTC,CASRPPGQYNEQFF
TRBD1,TRBV9,TRBJ2-3,-,TGTGCCAGCAGCGTCGACAGGGTCAGGTCAGATACGCAGTATTTT,CASSVDRVRSDTQYF
-,TRBV5-1,TRBJ2-5,-,TGCGCCAGCAGCTTGGTCAGGACTACTCAAGAGACCCAGTACTTC,CASSLVRTTQETQYF
-,TRBV6-5,TRBJ1-5,-,TGTGCCAGCAGTTACGACAGCAATCAGCCCCAGCATTTT,CASSYDSNQPQHF
TRBD1,TRBV5-4,TRBJ1-1,-,TGTGCCAGCAGTAGAGACAGGGGGTGGACTGAAGCTTTCTTT,CASSRDRGWTEAFF
TRBD1,TRBV20-1,TRBJ2-1,-,TGCAGTGCTAGTTGGGACAGTAACTACAATGAGCAGTTCTTC,CSASWDSNYNEQFF